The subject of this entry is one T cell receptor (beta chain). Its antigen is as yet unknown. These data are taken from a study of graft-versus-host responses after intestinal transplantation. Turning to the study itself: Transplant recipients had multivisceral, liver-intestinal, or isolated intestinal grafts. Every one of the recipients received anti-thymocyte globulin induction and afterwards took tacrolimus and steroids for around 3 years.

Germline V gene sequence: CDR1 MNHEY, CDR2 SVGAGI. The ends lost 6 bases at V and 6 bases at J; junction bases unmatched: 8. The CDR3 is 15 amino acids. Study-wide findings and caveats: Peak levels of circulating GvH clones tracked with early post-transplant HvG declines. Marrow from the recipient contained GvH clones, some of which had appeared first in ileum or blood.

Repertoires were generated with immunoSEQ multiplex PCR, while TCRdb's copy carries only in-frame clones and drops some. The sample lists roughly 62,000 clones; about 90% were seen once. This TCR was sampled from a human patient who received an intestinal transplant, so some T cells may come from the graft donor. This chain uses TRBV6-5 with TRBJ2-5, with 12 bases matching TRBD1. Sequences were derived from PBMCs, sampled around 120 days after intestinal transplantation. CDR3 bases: TGTGCCAGCAGCCCCGGGACAGGGGGCCGGCAGACCCAGTACTTC. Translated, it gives CASSPGTGGRQTQYF.